This TCR beta chain was sequenced for a study of blood T cells in healthy people across ages. The CDR3 totals 15 residues. V gave up 3 bases and J gave up 10 bases; unmatched junction bases: 10. Germline values: CDR1 SGHAT, CDR2 FQNNGV. General study results and limits: Measured against age, TCR beta diversity per million T cells decreased in a roughly linear manner. There was no known CMV status for donors, so expanded clonotype changes were possibly confounded.

The authors ran a second PCR of about 6 to 11 cycles using a sample-barcoded 5' primer and a J-beta primer mix. Each cDNA molecule received a tag from a template-switch adaptor that had 12 random nucleotides. MiXCR, run by TCRdb on the 5' RACE reads, gives a single entry per CDR3 protein. The repertoire consists of 1,800,000 or so distinct CDR3 sequences, with 30% to 40% occurring once and the leading ten covering 23%. This clonotype was counted ten times or more. What it recognizes is unknown. The J gene is TRBJ2-1, the V gene TRBV11-2; TRBD1 matches at 9 bases. The TCR originated in a human donor in good health. Sequenced material: blood. The chain's CDR3 is CASSFWTGEIGEQFF. CDR3 in DNA: TGTGCCAGCAGCTTTTGGACAGGGGAGATTGGGGAGCAGTTCTTC.